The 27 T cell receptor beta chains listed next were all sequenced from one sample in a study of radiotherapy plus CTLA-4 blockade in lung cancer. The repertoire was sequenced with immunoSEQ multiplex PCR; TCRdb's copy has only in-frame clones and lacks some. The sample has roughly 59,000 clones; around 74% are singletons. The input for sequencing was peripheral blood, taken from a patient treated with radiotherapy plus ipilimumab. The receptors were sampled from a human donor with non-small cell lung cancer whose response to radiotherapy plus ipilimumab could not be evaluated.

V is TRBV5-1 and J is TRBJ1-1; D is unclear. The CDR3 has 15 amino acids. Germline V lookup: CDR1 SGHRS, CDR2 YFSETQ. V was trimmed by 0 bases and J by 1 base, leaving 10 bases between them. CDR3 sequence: CASSLVEVENTEAFF. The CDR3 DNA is TGCGCCAGCAGCTTGGTTGAAGTAGAGAACACTGAAGCTTTCTTT. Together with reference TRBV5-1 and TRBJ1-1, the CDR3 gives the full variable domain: KAGVTQTPRYLIKTRGQQVTLSCSPISGHRSVSWYQQTPGQGLQFLFEYFSETQRNKGNFPGRFSGRQFSNSRSEMNVSTLELGDSALYLCASSLVEVENTEAFFGQGTRLTVV.

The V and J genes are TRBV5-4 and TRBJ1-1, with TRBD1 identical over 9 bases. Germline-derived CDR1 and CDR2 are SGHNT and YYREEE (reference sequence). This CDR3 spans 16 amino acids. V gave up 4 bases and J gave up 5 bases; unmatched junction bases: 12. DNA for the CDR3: TGTGCCAGCAGCGGCACAGGGGGCAGTTTCGGGACTGAAGCTTTCTTT. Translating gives CASSGTGGSFGTEAFF.

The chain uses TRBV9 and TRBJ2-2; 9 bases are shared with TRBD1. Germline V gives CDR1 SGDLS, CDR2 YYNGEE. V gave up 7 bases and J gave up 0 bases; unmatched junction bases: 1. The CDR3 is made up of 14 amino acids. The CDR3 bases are TGTGCCAGCCGACAGGGGGCGAACACCGGGGAGCTGTTTTTT. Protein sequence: CASRQGANTGELFF.

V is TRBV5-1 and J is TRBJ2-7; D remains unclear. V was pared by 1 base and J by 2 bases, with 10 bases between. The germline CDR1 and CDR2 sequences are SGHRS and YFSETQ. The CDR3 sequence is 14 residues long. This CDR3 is CASSLPRVPYEQYF. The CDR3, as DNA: TGCGCCAGCAGCTTGCCTCGGGTCCCCTACGAGCAGTACTTC. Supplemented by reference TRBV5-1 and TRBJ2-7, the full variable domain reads KAGVTQTPRYLIKTRGQQVTLSCSPISGHRSVSWYQQTPGQGLQFLFEYFSETQRNKGNFPGRFSGRQFSNSRSEMNVSTLELGDSALYLCASSLPRVPYEQYFGPGTRLTVT.

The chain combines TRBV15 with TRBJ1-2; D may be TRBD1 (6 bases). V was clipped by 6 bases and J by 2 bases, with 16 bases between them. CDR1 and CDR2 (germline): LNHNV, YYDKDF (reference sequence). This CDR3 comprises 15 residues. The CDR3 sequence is CATRTTTGSNYGYTF. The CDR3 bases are TGTGCCACCAGAACTACAACAGGGTCAAACTATGGCTACACCTTC.

CDR3 loop: CAISAGRGNEQFF. The CDR3 DNA reads TGTGCCATCAGTGCCGGACGGGGCAATGAGCAGTTCTTC. V usage is TRBV10-3 and J usage is TRBJ2-1; D may be TRBD2 (5 bases). The V end lost 4 bases, the J end lost 6 bases, and 10 bases lay between the germline ends. Germline CDR1 and CDR2: ENHRY and SYGVKD. CDR3 size: 13 residues.

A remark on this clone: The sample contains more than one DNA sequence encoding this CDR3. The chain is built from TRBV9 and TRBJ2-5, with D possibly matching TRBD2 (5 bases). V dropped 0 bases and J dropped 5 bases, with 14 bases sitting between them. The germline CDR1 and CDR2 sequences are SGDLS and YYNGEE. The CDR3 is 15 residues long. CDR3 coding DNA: TGTGCCAGCAGCGTAGGAGCCGTAAGGGAGGAGACCCAGTACTTC. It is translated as CASSVGAVREETQYF.

In DNA, the CDR3 is TGTGCCAGCAGCTTACCAGGGCTCTATGGCTACACCTTC. Protein product: CASSLPGLYGYTF. This chain joins TRBV7-9 and TRBJ1-2; TRBD1 is a possible D gene (5 bases). The CDR3 covers 13 residues. Trimming removed 2 bases at V and 4 bases at J, with 8 bases between. Germline CDR1 reads SEHNR; CDR2 reads FQNEAQ (reference sequence).

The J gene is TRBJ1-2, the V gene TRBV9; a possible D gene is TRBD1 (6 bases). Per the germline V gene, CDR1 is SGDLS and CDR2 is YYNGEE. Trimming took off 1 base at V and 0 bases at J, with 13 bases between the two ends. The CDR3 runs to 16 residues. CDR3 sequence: CASSVRQDSPNYGYTF. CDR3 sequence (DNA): TGTGCCAGCAGCGTAAGACAGGACAGCCCTAACTATGGCTACACCTTC.

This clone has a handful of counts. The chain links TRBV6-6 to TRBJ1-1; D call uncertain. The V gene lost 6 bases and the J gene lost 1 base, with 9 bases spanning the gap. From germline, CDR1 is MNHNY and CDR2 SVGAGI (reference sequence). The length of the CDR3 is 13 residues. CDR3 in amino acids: CASSPVRNTEAFF. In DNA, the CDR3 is TGTGCCAGCAGCCCTGTTCGGAACACTGAAGCTTTCTTT.

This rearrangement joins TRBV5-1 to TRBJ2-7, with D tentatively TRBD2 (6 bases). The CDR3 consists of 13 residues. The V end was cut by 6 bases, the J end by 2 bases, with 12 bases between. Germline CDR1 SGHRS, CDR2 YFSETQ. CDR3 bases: TGCGCCAGCATGGCTCCGGGGGCCTACGAGCAGTACTTC. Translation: CASMAPGAYEQYF.

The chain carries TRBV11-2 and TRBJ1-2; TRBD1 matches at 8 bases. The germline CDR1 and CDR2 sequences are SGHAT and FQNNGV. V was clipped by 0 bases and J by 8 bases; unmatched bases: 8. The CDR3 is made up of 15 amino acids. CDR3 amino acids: CASSLEGRGLRGYTF. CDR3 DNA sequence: TGTGCCAGCAGCTTAGAGGGCAGGGGGCTTCGCGGCTACACCTTC.

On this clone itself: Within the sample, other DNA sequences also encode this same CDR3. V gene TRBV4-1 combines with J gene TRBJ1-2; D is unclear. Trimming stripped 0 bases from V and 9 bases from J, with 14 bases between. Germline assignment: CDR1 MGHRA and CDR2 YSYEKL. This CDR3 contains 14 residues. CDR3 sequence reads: CASSQEGGGRSYTF. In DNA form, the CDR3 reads TGCGCCAGCAGCCAAGAGGGAGGAGGGCGTAGCTACACCTTC.

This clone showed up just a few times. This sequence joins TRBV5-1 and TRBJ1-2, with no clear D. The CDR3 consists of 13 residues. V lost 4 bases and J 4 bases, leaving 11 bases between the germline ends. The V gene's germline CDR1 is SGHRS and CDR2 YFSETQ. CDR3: CASSPDTLYGYTF. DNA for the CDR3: TGCGCCAGCAGCCCTGACACGCTCTATGGCTACACCTTC. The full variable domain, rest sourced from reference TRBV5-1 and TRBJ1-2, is KAGVTQTPRYLIKTRGQQVTLSCSPISGHRSVSWYQQTPGQGLQFLFEYFSETQRNKGNFPGRFSGRQFSNSRSEMNVSTLELGDSALYLCASSPDTLYGYTFGSGTRLTVV.

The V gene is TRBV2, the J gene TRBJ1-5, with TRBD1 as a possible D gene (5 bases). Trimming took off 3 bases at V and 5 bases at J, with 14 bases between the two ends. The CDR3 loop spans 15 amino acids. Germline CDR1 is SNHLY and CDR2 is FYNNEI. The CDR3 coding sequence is TGTGCCAGCAGTGAGTCTACGCAGGGTTATCAGCCCCAGCATTTT. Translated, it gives CASSESTQGYQPQHF.

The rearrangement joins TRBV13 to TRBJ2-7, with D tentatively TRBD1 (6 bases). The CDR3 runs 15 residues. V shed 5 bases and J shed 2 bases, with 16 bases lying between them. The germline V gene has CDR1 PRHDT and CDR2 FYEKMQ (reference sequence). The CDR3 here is CASSPQGKPAYEQYF. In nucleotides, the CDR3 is TGTGCCAGCAGCCCTCAGGGGAAACCAGCCTACGAGCAGTACTTC. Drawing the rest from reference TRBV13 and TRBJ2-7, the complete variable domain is AAGVIQSPRHLIKEKRETATLKCYPIPRHDTVYWYQQGPGQDPQFLISFYEKMQSDKGSIPDRFSAQQFSDYHSELNMSSLELGDSALYFCASSPQGKPAYEQYFGPGTRLTVT.

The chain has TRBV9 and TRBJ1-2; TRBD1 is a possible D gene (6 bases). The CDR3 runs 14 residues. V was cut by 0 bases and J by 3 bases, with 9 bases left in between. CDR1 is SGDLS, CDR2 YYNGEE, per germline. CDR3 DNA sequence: TGTGCCAGCAGCGTAGGCCCAGGGGACTATGGCTACACCTTC. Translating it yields CASSVGPGDYGYTF.

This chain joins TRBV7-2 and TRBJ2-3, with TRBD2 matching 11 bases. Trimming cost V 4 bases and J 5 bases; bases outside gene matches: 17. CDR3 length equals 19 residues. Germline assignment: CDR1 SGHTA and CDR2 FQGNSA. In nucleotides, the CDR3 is TGTGCCAGCAGCTCTCGCCCAAGTACTAGCGGGGGCCCGGTAGATACGCAGTATTTT. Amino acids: CASSSRPSTSGGPVDTQYF.

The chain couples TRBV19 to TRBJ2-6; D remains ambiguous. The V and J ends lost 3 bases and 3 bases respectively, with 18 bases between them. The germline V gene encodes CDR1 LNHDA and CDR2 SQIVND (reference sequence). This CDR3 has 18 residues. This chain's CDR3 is CASSIQHSDISGANVLTF. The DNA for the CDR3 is TGTGCCAGTAGTATCCAACATTCCGACATAAGTGGGGCCAACGTCCTGACTTTC.

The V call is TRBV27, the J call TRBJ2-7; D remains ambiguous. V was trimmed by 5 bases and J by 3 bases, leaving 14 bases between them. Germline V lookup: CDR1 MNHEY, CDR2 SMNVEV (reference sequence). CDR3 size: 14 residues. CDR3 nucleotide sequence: TGTGCCAGCAGTATAAAGGCGTGGAGCTACGAGCAGTACTTC. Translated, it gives CASSIKAWSYEQYF.

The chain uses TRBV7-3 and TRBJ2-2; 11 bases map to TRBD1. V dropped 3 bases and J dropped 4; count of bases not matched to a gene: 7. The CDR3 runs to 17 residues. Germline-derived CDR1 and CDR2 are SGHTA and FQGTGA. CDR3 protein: CASSFTAGTGGTGELFF. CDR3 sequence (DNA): TGTGCCAGCAGCTTCACGGCGGGGACAGGGGGCACCGGGGAGCTGTTTTTT.

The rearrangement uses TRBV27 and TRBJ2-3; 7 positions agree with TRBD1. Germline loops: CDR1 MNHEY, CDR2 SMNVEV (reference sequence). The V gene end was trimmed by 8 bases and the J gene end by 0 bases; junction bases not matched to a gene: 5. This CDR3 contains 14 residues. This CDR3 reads CASAPGQSTDTQYF. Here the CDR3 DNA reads TGTGCCAGCGCGCCGGGACAGAGCACAGATACGCAGTATTTT.

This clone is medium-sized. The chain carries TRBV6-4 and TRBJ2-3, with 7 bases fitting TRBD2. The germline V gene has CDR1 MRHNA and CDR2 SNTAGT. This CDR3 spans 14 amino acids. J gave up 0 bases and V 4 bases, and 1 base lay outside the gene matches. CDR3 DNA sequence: TGTGCCAGCAGTGGGGGGGGAAGCACAGATACGCAGTATTTT. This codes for CASSGGGSTDTQYF.

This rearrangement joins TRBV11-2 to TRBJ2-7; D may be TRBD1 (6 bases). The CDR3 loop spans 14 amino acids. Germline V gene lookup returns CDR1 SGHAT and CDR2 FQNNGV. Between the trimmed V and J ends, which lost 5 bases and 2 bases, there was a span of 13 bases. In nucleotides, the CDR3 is TGTGCCAGCAGCCAATATCAGGGGCCCTACGAGCAGTACTTC. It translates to CASSQYQGPYEQYF.

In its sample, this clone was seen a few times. The CDR3 region is CASSLGRQGAVDTIYF. Written as DNA, the CDR3 is TGCGCCAGCAGCTTGGGCAGACAGGGGGCGGTGGACACCATATATTTT. The rearrangement uses TRBV5-1 and TRBJ1-3; 10 bases align to TRBD1. The CDR3 has 16 amino acids. The germline V gene encodes CDR1 SGHRS and CDR2 YFSETQ. J lost 8 bases, V lost 0 bases, and 8 bases had no gene match.

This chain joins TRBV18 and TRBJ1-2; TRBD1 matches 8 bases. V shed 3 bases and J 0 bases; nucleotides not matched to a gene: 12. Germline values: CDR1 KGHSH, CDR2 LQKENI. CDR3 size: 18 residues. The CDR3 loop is CASSPSAGTGATNYGYTF. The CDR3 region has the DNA TGTGCCAGCTCACCCTCTGCCGGGACAGGCGCAACTAACTATGGCTACACCTTC.

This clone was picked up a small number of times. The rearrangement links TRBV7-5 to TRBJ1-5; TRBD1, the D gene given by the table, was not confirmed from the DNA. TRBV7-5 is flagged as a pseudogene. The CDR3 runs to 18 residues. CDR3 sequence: CVRSNNNPQDSLNQPQHF. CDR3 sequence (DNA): TGTGTCAGAAGCAATAATAACCCCCAGGACAGCTTGAATCAGCCCCAGCATTTT.